This TCR beta chain was sequenced for a study of blood T cell repertoires in COVID-19. In the original processing: Quantification of nucleated cells was approximated via reference gene primer amplification. Assay: immunoSEQ multiplex PCR; the TCRdb copy retains only in-frame clones and omits some. V, J and clone size reflect that table, while D and trimming were determined from the DNA. The repertoire consists of roughly 500,000 clones, with 70% to 90% occurring once and the leading ten covering 7% to 10%. From germline, CDR1 is ENHRY and CDR2 SYGVKD. The ends were cut back, 4 bases at V and 0 bases at J, with 15 bases in the middle. The CDR3 covers 16 residues.

Sequenced input: PBMCs or T cells enriched from blood (not recorded which). This chain links TRBV10-3 with TRBJ1-1, with D possibly matching TRBD1 (6 bases). This clonotype originated in a woman aged 55-70 years who had recovered from COVID-19. The CDR3 spells CAISVRGGWMNTEAFF. CDR3 DNA: TGTGCCATCAGTGTGAGGGGGGGGTGGATGAACACTGAAGCTTTCTTT.